This is a list of T cell receptor beta chains from one sample in a study of blood T cell repertoires in COVID-19. The data were produced by immunoSEQ multiplex PCR, yet TCRdb's version contains in-frame clones alone and is incomplete. The profile covers about 110,000 clones, with around 83% appearing a single time and less than 1.5% taken by the ten largest. Sequencing used peripheral blood. These receptor sequences come from a man aged 35-49 years with acute or convalescent COVID-19. Each CDR3 is given with its conserved first and last residue. D genes are given only for firm matches. Clone size appears in some rows only: once, few, many, or a class for an expanded clone.

J gene | D gene | V gene | clone size | CDR3 protein | CDR3 DNA
TRBJ2-1 | TRBD1 | TRBV2 | NA | CASSAFRAGRRTGAEQFF | TGTGCCAGCAGTGCTTTTAGGGCGGGGCGCCGGACAGGGGCTGAGCAGTTCTTC
TRBJ2-7 | TRBD1 | TRBV7-2 | NA | CASSASGTGPPEQYF | TGTGCCAGCAGCGCCTCCGGGACAGGCCCCCCCGAGCAGTACTTC
TRBJ1-4 | TRBD1 | TRBV28 | NA | CASRPPGQGSEKLFF | TGTGCCAGCAGGCCCCCGGGACAGGGGTCTGAAAAACTGTTTTTT
TRBJ1-3 | NA | TRBV6-5 | NA | CASKASYSGNTIYF | TGTGCCAGCAAAGCCTCTTACTCTGGAAACACCATATATTTT
TRBJ2-3 | NA | TRBV6-5 | NA | CASRANTDTQYF | TGTGCCAGCAGAGCAAACACAGATACGCAGTATTTT
TRBJ2-3 | TRBD2 | TRBV5-1 | NA | CASSVDGGFDTQYF | TGCGCCAGCAGCGTGGACGGGGGGTTCGATACGCAGTATTTT
TRBJ1-6 | NA | TRBV5-1 | NA | CASSLQGFSPLHF | TGCGCCAGCAGCTTACAGGGCTTTTCACCCCTCCACTTT
TRBJ2-1 | TRBD2 | TRBV7-6 | NA | CASSLVPSGPNYNEQFF | TGTGCCAGCAGCTTAGTTCCTAGCGGGCCTAACTACAATGAGCAGTTCTTC
TRBJ1-5 | NA | TRBV7-9 | NA | CASSLGLNQPQHF | TGTGCCAGCAGCTTAGGACTAAATCAGCCCCAGCATTTT
TRBJ1-5 | NA | TRBV7-6 | NA | CASSLGEHQPQHF | TGTGCCAGCAGCTTAGGGGAGCATCAGCCCCAGCATTTT
TRBJ1-1 | NA | TRBV2 | NA | CASSREANTEAFF | TGTGCCAGCAGTAGGGAGGCCAACACTGAAGCTTTCTTT
TRBJ2-1 | TRBD2 | TRBV7-2 | once | CASSLGLAGSSSYNEQFF | TGTGCCAGCAGCTTAGGACTAGCGGGATCGAGCTCCTACAATGAGCAGTTCTTC
TRBJ2-1 | NA | TRBV6-5 | once | CASRKDRVTYNEQFF | TGTGCCAGCAGGAAAGACAGAGTAACTTACAATGAGCAGTTCTTC